This T cell receptor beta chain was sequenced during a study of T and B cells in COVID-19 patients. Study-level information: Recovered patients mostly had mild to moderate COVID-19 managed as outpatients. Of over 19 active-infection patients, approximately twelve were critically ill with mechanical ventilation or extracorporeal membrane oxygenation.

At least ten counts were recorded for this clonotype. Antigen: not known. Multiplex PCR with BIOMED2 TRB-A/B primer pools amplified TRB rearrangements. TCRdb re-derived calls from the multiplex PCR reads in MiXCR, one entry per CDR3 protein. This table holds about 16,000 distinct CDR3 sequences, approximately 26% found once. Study-wide findings and caveats: Active COVID-19 showed highly clonal TRB repertoires; recovery showed diversity and richness above healthy donors. Early severe-case samples and blood from mildly ill patients during symptoms were in short supply.

TRB was amplified from about 250-500 ng of blood genomic DNA. The germline V gene has CDR1 GTSNPN and CDR2 SVGIG (reference sequence). This CDR3 has 13 amino acids. Between the trimmed V and J ends, which lost 2 bases and 2 bases, there was a span of 7 bases. The rearrangement joins TRBV30 to TRBJ1-5; D is ambiguous. The receptor was derived from a human donor who had recovered from COVID-19. The sequencing input was blood. CDR3 residues: CAWSRQGNQPQHF. CDR3 bases: TGTGCCTGGAGTCGGCAAGGCAATCAGCCCCAGCATTTT.